A selection of T cell receptor beta chains follows, all from one sample in a study of sequential checkpoint blockade in melanoma. Profiling relied on immunoSEQ multiplex PCR, and the TCRdb table lists in-frame clones only, not all of them. The sample lists about 14,000 clones, roughly four fifths occurring once. The sequenced sample was CD8+ T cells sorted from blood (inferred from file names), obtained from a patient given nivolumab and ipilimumab in sequence. The receptors shown here come from a human patient with melanoma. Some clones in this sample may be carry-over from other donors' samples. The conserved cysteine and the conserved F or W are not part of the CDR3 here.

j_gene | v_gene | CDR3aa
TRBJ1-1 | TRBV19 | ASDRGEGGQEI
TRBJ2-1 | TRBV9 | ASSVPRDRGSWEQF
TRBJ1-5 | TRBV15 | ATSRGFEGSQPQH
TRBJ2-6 | TRBV22-1 | PGRRGEQSRANVLT
TRBJ2-5 | TRBV6-5 | ASRQGARKETQY
TRBJ2-7 | TRBV28 | ASTDSYEQY
TRBJ2-1 | TRBV5-8 | ASSSRDRVNEQF
TRBJ1-2 | TRBV4-1 | ASSQDFSGRGEGYT
TRBJ2-3 | TRBV7-8 | ASSLRSGGRIDTDTQY
TRBJ2-1 | TRBV5-1 | ASSSRLAGHNEQF
TRBJ1-1 | TRBV4-1 | ASSQGRAYTEAF
TRBJ2-7 | TRBV11-2 | ASSLLGYEQY
TRBJ1-6 | TRBV7-9 | ASSLASKLPLH
TRBJ1-2 | TRBV7-6 | ASSSDSYNYGYT
TRBJ1-4 | TRBV10-3 | AISEGRDRDLKVTTNEKLF
TRBJ1-5 | TRBV25-1 | ASSAAGEQPQH
TRBJ1-1 | TRBV7-2 | ASSLPRRGRNTEAF